This TCR beta chain was sequenced for a study of blood T cell repertoires in COVID-19. Study details: COVID-19 samples, acute and convalescent, were from the United States, Italy and Spain.

Participants were aged roughly 18 to 89 years from 20 to 30 US areas. Clinical histories supplied by participants themselves formed the basis of cohort assignment. CDR1 is SGHDT and CDR2 is YYEEEE in the germline V gene. Trimming shortened V by 0 bases and J by 0 bases, and 4 bases separated the two germline ends. This CDR3 is 13 amino acids long. The method was immunoSEQ multiplex PCR; TCRdb's version includes in-frame clones alone and lacks a portion of them. The sample contains hundreds of thousands of clones, roughly 80% of which appear only once. The TCR comes from a man aged 40-49 years who had been exposed to COVID-19. Sequenced material: PBMCs or T cells enriched from blood (not recorded which). The chain uses TRBV5-6 and TRBJ2-7; D unclear. CDR3 coding DNA: TGTGCCAGCAGCTTGGACTACTCCTACGAGCAGTACTTC. Protein: CASSLDYSYEQYF.